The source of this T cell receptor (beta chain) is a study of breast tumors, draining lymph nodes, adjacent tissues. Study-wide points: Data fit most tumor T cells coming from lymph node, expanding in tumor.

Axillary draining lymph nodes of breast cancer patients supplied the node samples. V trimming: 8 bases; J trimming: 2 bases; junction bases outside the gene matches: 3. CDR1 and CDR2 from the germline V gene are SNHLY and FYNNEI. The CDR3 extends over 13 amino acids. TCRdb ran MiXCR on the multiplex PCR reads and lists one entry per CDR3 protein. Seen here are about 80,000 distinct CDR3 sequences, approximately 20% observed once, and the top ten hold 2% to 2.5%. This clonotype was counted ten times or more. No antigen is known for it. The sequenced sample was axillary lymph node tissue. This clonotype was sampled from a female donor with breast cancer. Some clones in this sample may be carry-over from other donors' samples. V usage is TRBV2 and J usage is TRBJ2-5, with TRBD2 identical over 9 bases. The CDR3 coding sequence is TGTGCCAGCTCTAGCGGGGTACAAGAGACCCAGTACTTC. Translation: CASSSGVQETQYF.